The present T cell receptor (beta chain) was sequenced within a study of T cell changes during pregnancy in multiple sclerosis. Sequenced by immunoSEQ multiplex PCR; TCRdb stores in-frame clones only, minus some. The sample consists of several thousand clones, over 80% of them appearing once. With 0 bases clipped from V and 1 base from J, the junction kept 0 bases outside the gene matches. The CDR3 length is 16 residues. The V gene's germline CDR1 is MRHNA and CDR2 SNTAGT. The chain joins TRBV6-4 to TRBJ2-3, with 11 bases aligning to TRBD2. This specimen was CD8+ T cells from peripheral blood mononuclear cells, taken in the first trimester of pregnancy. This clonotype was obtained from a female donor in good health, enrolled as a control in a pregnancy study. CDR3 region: CASSDSTSGGTDTQYF. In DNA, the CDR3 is TGTGCCAGCAGTGACTCGACTAGCGGGGGCACAGATACGCAGTATTTT.